This T cell receptor (beta chain) was documented in a study of blood T cell repertoires in COVID-19. Whole-study context: Some COVID-19 samples were acute and others convalescent; all came from the United States, Italy and Spain. Sample material is recorded as cDNA or gDNA derived from T cells, B-cell-depleted T cells, or PBMCs.

Germline V CDR1 and CDR2: MNHEY, SVGAGI. After removal of 6 bases from V and 0 bases from J, the junction contained 3 bases not matched to a gene. This CDR3 is 15 amino acids long. In the original processing: For nucleated cells, counts were estimated from reference gene primer amplification. Produced via immunoSEQ multiplex PCR; TCRdb's table is partial and in-frame only. That table supplies the V and J calls and clone size; D and trimming were determined from the DNA. The sample lists under 250,000 clones, over 75% occurring once. The clonotype was recovered from a woman in her 40s with acute or convalescent COVID-19. The sequencing sample was made of peripheral blood. The chain joins TRBV6-5 to TRBJ1-2; 11 bases map to TRBD1. As DNA, the CDR3 is TGTGCCAGCAGGCGGACAGGGGGCCCTAACTATGGCTACACCTTC. Its protein product is CASRRTGGPNYGYTF.